This T cell receptor (beta chain) is drawn from a study of T cell repertoires in cytomegalovirus infection. The wider study: Public TCR beta signatures were indicative of both CMV infection and a matching HLA type. Study-wide findings and caveats: Using cumulative public TCR beta family frequency, the authors identified those who carried CMV together with the relevant HLA. Clonotypes of TCR beta that were HLA-C-restricted and CMV-specific dominated the ex vivo response.

One entry per CDR3 protein results from TCRdb running MiXCR on the reads. This table holds over 300,000 distinct CDR3 sequences, more than 8% found once. Details on this clonotype: Its cognate antigen is unknown.

CDR1 is SGHAT and CDR2 is FQNNGV in the germline V gene. This CDR3 is 19 amino acids long. The trim removed 5 bases at V and 1 base at J, leaving 11 bases unmatched. V gene TRBV11-2 combines with J gene TRBJ2-4; 13 nucleotides align to TRBD2. Sequenced material: PBMCs. This sequence originates from a human donor in good health (CMV status not recorded). Some clones in this sample may be carry-over from other donors' samples. CDR3 DNA: TGTGCCAGCAGCCCTACTAGCGGGAGGGCCGGGGTTGCCAAAAACATTCAGTACTTC. It translates to CASSPTSGRAGVAKNIQYF.